Sequencing of this T cell receptor (beta chain) was carried out in a study of shared clonotypes between healthy human individuals. In the study overall: Aged between 18 and 49, the donors were a couple of women and a few men.

TCRdb's table, derived via immunoSEQ multiplex PCR, lists solely in-frame clones and lacks some. The repertoire has 2.3 million or so clones, just over 90% of them found once; the top ten carry 0.39%. Concerning this clone: Its antigen remains unidentified.

Study-wide findings and caveats: For naive CD4 cells, approximately 5% of clonotypes were shared across a handful of donors. The authors sampled blood alone, and tissue repertoires likely differ.

The germline V gene has CDR1 SGHAT and CDR2 FQNNGV. The V end lost 0 bases, the J end lost 4 bases, and 12 bases lay between the germline ends. The CDR3 loop spans 16 amino acids. The chain has TRBV11-2 and TRBJ2-2; D remains unclear. Sequences were obtained from naive CD4+ T cells from PBMCs. Subset specified: CD45RA+ positively selected. This clonotype was obtained from a man aged 18 to 35 in good health. Some clones in this sample may be carry-over from other donors' samples. The CDR3: CASSLDIGSGTGELFF. Written as DNA, the CDR3 is TGTGCCAGCAGCTTAGACATAGGGTCCGGCACCGGGGAGCTGTTTTTT.